One and the same sample provided the 4 T cell receptor beta chains below, sequenced in a study of T cell responses to AZD1222 COVID-19 vaccine. The data were produced by immunoSEQ multiplex PCR, yet TCRdb's version contains in-frame clones alone and is incomplete. The sample shows just over 150,000 clones, 85% to 95% of them seen only once. The source was peripheral blood, collected 28 days after the second AZD1222 dose. The receptors originated from an adult who received the AZD1222 COVID-19 vaccine.

The V gene is TRBV5-1, the J gene TRBJ1-1; D not certain. V lost 4 bases, J lost 1 base, and 8 bases lay in between. This CDR3 has 13 amino acids. Germline CDR1 reads SGHRS; CDR2 reads YFSETQ. CDR3 DNA sequence: TGCGCCAGCAGCCTCACCGGGAACACTGAAGCTTTCTTT. This codes for CASSLTGNTEAFF.

This chain uses TRBV19 with TRBJ1-3; D is perhaps TRBD1 (6 bases). Germline V gene data show CDR1 as LNHDA and CDR2 as SQIVND (reference sequence). The CDR3 is 13 amino acids. Trimming took off 6 bases at V and 5 bases at J, with 11 bases between the two ends. The CDR3 loop is CASSRDIRNTIYF. CDR3 nucleotide sequence: TGTGCCAGTAGCCGGGACATAAGAAACACCATATATTTT. The variable domain in full, completed from reference TRBV19 and TRBJ1-3, reads DGGITQSPKYLFRKEGQNVTLSCEQNLNHDAMYWYRQDPGQGLRLIYYSQIVNDFQKGDIAEGYSVSREKKESFPLTVTSAQKNPTAFYLCASSRDIRNTIYFGEGSWLTVV.

The chain couples TRBV10-3 to TRBJ2-4; D tentatively reads TRBD1 or TRBD2 (5 bases each). This CDR3 region has 14 residues. V was shortened by 5 bases and J by 0 bases, with 8 bases between the two germline ends. The V gene's germline CDR1 is ENHRY and CDR2 SYGVKD. CDR3 bases: TGTGCCATCAGTTCCGGGACAGCCAAAAACATTCAGTACTTC. Translating it yields CAISSGTAKNIQYF.

Worth noting for this clone: The junction and the germline gene differ at one end; a read error may be behind it. The CDR3: CASREAGASTDTQYF. CDR3 DNA sequence: TGTGCCAGCAGGGAAGCGGGAGCGAGCACAGATACGCAGTATTTT. V and J are TRBV6-1 and TRBJ2-3; 8 bases are a match to TRBD2. Germline lookup yields CDR1 MNHNS and CDR2 SASEGT. The CDR3 spans 15 residues.